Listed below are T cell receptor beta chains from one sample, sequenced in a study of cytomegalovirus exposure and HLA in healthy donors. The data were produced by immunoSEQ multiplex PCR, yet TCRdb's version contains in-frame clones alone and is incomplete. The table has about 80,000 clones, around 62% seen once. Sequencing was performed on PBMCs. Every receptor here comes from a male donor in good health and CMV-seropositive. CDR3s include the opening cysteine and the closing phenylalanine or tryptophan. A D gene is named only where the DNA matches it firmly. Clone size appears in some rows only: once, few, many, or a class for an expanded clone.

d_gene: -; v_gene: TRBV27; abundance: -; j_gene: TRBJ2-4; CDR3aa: CASQRSEVENIQYF; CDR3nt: TGTGCCAGCCAAAGATCTGAGGTCGAGAACATTCAGTACTTC
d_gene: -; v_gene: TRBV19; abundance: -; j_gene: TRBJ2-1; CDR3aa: CASSIGTSSFF; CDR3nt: TGTGCCAGTAGTATAGGAACTAGCTCGTTCTTC
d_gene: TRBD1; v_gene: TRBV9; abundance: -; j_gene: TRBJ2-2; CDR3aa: CASSVSPAGGTGELFF; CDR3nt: TGTGCCAGCAGCGTAAGTCCGGCAGGGGGCACCGGGGAGCTGTTTTTT
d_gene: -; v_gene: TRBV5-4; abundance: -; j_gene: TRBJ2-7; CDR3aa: CASSPAGPYEQYF; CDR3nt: TGTGCCAGCAGCCCGGCGGGGCCCTACGAGCAGTACTTC
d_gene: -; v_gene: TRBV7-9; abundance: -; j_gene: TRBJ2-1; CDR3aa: CASSPDSNNEQFF; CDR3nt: TGTGCCAGCAGCCCAGACAGTAACAATGAGCAGTTCTTC
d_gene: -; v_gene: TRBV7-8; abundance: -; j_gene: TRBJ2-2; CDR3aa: CASGRGGHSNTGELFF; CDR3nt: TGTGCCAGCGGGAGGGGGGGACACTCGAACACCGGGGAGCTGTTTTTT
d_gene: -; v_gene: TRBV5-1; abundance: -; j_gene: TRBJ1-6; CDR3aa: CATGGSESNSPLHF; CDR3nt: TGCGCCACCGGGGGGTCCGAAAGTAATTCACCCCTCCACTTT
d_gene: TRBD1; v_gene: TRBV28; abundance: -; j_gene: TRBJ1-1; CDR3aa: CASSPGGEAFF; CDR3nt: TGTGCCAGCAGCCCAGGGGGTGAAGCTTTCTTT
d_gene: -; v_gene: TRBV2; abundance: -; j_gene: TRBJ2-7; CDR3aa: CASSGGQGGGEQYF; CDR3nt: TGTGCCAGCAGTGGAGGGCAGGGAGGTGGCGAGCAGTACTTC
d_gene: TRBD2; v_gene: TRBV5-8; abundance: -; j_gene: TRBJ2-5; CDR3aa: CASSLAPSGAQETQYF; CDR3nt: TGTGCCAGCAGCTTGGCGCCTAGCGGGGCCCAAGAGACCCAGTACTTC
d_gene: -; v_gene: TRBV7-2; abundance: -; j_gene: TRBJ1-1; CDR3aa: CASSPGGNTEAFF; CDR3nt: TGTGCCAGCAGCCCGGGGGGGAACACTGAAGCTTTCTTT
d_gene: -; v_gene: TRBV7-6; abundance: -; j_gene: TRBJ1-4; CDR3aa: CASSPSAYREKLFF; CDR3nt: TGTGCCAGCAGCCCCTCGGCCTACAGGGAAAAACTGTTTTTT
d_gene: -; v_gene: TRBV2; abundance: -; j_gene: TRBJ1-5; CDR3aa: CASRTESNQPQHF; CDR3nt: TGTGCCAGCAGAACAGAGAGCAATCAGCCCCAGCATTTT
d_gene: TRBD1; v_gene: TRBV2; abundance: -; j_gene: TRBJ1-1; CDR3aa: CASSVETGVTEAFF; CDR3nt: TGTGCCAGCAGTGTGGAGACAGGGGTCACTGAAGCTTTCTTT
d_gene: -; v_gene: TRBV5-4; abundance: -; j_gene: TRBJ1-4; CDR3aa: CASSTGGGLTNEKLFF; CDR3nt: TGTGCCAGCAGCACCGGGGGGGGTCTAACTAATGAAAAACTGTTTTTT
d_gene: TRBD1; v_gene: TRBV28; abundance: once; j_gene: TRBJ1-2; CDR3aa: CASSPDGQGARGYTF; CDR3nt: TGTGCCAGCAGTCCCGACGGACAGGGGGCGAGGGGCTACACCTTC
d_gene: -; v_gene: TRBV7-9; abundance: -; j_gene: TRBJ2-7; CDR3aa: CASSPLRGQGSTWGEQYF; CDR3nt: TGTGCCAGCAGCCCCCTGCGGGGGCAGGGAAGTACCTGGGGGGAGCAGTACTTC
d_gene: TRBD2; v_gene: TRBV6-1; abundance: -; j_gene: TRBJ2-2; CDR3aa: CASSEAIAGVRTGELFF; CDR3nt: TGTGCCAGCAGTGAAGCCATAGCGGGAGTTCGCACCGGGGAGCTGTTTTTT
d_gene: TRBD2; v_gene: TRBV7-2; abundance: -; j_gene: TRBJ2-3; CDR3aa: CASSVTSGPVTDTQYF; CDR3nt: TGTGCCAGCAGCGTAACTAGCGGACCCGTCACAGATACGCAGTATTTT
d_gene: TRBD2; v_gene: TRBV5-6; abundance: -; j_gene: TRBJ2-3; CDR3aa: CASSPTSGGVGDTQYF; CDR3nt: TGTGCCAGCAGCCCGACTAGCGGGGGGGTCGGAGATACGCAGTATTTT
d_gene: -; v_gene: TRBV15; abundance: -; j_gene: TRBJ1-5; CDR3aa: CATSRDIDQAGDPGQPQHF; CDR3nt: TGTGCCACCAGCAGAGATATAGACCAGGCGGGGGACCCCGGGCAGCCCCAGCATTTT
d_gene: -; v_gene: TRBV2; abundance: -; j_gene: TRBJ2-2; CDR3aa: CASSWTITGELFF; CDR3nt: TGTGCCAGCAGTTGGACAATCACCGGGGAGCTGTTTTTT
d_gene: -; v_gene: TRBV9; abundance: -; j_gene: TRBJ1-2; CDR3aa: CASSQGTGYTF; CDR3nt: TGTGCCAGCAGCCAGGGAACTGGCTACACCTTC
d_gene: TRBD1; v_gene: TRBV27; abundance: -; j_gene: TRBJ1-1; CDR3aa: CASSLSISRPGTGGMNTEAFF; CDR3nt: TGTGCCAGCAGTTTATCGATTTCTCGTCCCGGGACAGGGGGTATGAACACTGAAGCTTTCTTT
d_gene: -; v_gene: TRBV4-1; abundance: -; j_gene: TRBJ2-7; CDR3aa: CASSHPARASYEQYF; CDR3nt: TGCGCCAGCAGCCACCCGGCTAGAGCCTCCTACGAGCAGTACTTC
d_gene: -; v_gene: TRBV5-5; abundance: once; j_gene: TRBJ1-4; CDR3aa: CASSLIELDEKLFF; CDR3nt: TGTGCCAGCAGCTTGATTGAGTTGGATGAAAAACTGTTTTTT
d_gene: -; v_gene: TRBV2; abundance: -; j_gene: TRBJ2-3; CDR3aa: CASSGGRGGASTDTQYF; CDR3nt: TGTGCCAGCAGTGGGGGCCGGGGCGGGGCGAGCACAGATACGCAGTATTTT
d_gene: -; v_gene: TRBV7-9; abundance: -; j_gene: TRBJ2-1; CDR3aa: CASSFLRGNNEQFF; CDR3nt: TGTGCCAGCAGCTTTTTAAGGGGGAACAATGAGCAGTTCTTC
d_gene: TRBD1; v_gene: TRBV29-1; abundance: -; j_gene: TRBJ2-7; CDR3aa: CSGTGGRGYEQYF; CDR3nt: TGCAGCGGCACAGGGGGAAGGGGCTACGAGCAGTACTTC
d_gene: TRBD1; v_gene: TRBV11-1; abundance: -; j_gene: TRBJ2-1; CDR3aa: CASSLRFRTGLDNEQFF; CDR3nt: TGTGCCAGCAGCCTCCGTTTCAGGACAGGGCTGGACAATGAGCAGTTCTTC
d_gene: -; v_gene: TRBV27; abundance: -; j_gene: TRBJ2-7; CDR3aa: CASSLAGNYEQYF; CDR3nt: TGTGCCAGCAGTTTGGCGGGGAACTACGAGCAGTACTTC
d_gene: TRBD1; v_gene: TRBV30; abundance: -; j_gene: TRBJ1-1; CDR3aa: CAWRLSGGHTEAFF; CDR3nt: TGTGCCTGGAGATTATCAGGGGGACACACTGAAGCTTTCTTT
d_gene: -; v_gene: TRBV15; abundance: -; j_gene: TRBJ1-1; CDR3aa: CATSKHMYIEAFF; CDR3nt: TGTGCCACCAGTAAACACATGTATATCGAAGCTTTCTTT
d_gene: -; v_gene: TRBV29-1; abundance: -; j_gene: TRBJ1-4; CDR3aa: CSVGPGKEKLFF; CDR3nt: TGCAGCGTTGGTCCAGGAAAGGAAAAACTGTTTTTT
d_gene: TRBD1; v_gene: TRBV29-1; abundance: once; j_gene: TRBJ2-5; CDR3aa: CSVGQGAGETQYF; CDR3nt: TGCAGCGTGGGACAGGGGGCAGGGGAGACCCAGTACTTC
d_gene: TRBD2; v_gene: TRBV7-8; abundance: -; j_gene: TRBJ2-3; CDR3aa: CASSLERGSDTQYF; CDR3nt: TGTGCCAGCAGCTTAGAGCGGGGATCAGATACGCAGTATTTT
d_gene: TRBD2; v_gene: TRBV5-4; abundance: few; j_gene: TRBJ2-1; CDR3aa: CASSLEAGGSYNEQFF; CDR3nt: TGTGCCAGCAGCTTGGAAGCGGGAGGATCCTACAATGAGCAGTTCTTC
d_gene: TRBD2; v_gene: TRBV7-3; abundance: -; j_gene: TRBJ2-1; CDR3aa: CASSFLGLAGESEQFF; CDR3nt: TGTGCCAGCAGCTTTCTAGGACTAGCGGGGGAAAGTGAGCAGTTCTTC
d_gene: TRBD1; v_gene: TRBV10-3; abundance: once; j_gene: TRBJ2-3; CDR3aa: CAIQGQGVTDTQYF; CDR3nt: TGTGCCATCCAGGGACAGGGGGTCACAGATACGCAGTATTTT
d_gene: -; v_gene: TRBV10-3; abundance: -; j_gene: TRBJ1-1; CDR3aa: CAISEGEVAEAFF; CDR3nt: TGTGCCATCAGTGAAGGGGAGGTGGCTGAAGCTTTCTTT
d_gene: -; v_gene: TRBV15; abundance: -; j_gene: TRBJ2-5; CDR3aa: CATSRDSGRETQYF; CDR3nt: TGTGCCACCAGCAGAGATAGTGGGAGAGAGACCCAGTACTTC
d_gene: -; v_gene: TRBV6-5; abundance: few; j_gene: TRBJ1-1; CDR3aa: CASSYIRMNTEAFF; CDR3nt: TGTGCCAGCAGTTATATTAGAATGAACACTGAAGCTTTCTTT
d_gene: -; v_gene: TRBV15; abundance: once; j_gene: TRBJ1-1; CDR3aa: CATSRERLSTEAFF; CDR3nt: TGTGCCACCAGCAGAGAGCGTCTGAGCACCGAAGCTTTCTTT
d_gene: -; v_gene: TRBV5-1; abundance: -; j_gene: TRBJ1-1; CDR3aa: CASSWAGAEAFF; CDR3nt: TGCGCCAGCAGCTGGGCCGGGGCTGAAGCTTTCTTT
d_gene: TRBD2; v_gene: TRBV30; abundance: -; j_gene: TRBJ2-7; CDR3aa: CAWRSWEGLSYEQYF; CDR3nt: TGTGCCTGGAGGTCGTGGGAGGGATTATCCTACGAGCAGTACTTC
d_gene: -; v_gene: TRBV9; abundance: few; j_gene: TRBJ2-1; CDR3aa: CASNPVSGNEQFF; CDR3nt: TGTGCCAGCAACCCCGTATCAGGTAATGAGCAGTTCTTC
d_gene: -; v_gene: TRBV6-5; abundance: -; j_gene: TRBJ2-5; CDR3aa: CASSLLVETQYF; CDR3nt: TGTGCCAGCAGTCTACTAGTGGAGACCCAGTACTTC
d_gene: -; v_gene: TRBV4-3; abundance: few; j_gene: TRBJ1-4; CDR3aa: CASSQGALTTNEKLFF; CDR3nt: TGCGCCAGCAGCCAGGGGGCTCTCACAACTAATGAAAAACTGTTTTTT
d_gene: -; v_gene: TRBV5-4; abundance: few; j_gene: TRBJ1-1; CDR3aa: CASSHPRVRKAFF; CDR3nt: TGTGCCAGCAGCCACCCCCGCGTGAGGAAAGCTTTCTTT
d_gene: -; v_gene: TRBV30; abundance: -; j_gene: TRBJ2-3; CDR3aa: CAWSVLRLAGYTQYF; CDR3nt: TGTGCCTGGAGTGTACTCCGACTTGCTGGGTATACGCAGTATTTT
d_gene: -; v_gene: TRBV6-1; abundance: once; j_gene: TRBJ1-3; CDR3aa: CASSAYTGGNTIYF; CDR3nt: TGTGCCAGCAGCGCGTACACGGGAGGAAACACCATATATTTT